This is a list of T cell receptor beta chains from one sample in a study of T cell responses to AZD1222 COVID-19 vaccine. Sequenced by immunoSEQ multiplex PCR; TCRdb stores in-frame clones only, minus some. The profile shows around 28,000 clones, around 90% of them singletons. The source material was peripheral blood, sampled on day 0 of AZD1222 vaccination. Receptors were obtained from an adult in good health. Each CDR3 is given with its conserved first and last residue. Fields, in order: D gene, V gene, J gene, CDR3 length, clone size, CDR3 DNA, CDR3 protein. The D gene is left open where the match is weak. Clone size appears in some rows only: once, few, many, or a class for an expanded clone.

>NA|TRBV6-4|TRBJ1-2|12|NA
TGTGCCAGCAGTGATCGTACCCGGGGCTACACCTTC
CASSDRTRGYTF
>NA|TRBV5-1|TRBJ2-1|15|NA
TGCGCCAGCAGCTTGGGGGGGACTCTCTACAATGAGCAGTTCTTC
CASSLGGTLYNEQFF
>NA|TRBV2|TRBJ2-2|14|NA
TGTGCCAGCAGAGAGTCAGGGTCAGGCGGGGAGCTGTTTTTT
CASRESGSGGELFF
>TRBD1|TRBV18|TRBJ1-1|15|NA
TGTGCCAGCTCACCACAGGGGGCAGGGTACACTGAAGCTTTCTTT
CASSPQGAGYTEAFF
>TRBD1|TRBV5-4|TRBJ1-4|14|once
TGTGCCAGCAGCCGGGACAGGACCAATGAAAAACTGTTTTTT
CASSRDRTNEKLFF
>TRBD2|TRBV6-6|TRBJ2-7|14|NA
TGTGCCAGCCTAGCGGGACGTTCCTCCTACGAGCAGTACTTC
CASLAGRSSYEQYF
>NA|TRBV5-1|TRBJ2-7|13|NA
TGCGCCAGCAGCGACGGTGAATCCTACGAGCAGTACTTC
CASSDGESYEQYF
>NA|TRBV5-1|TRBJ2-2|16|NA
TGCGCCAGCAGCTTGGTGTCTAGGGCGAACACCGGGGAGCTGTTTTTT
CASSLVSRANTGELFF
>NA|TRBV10-1|TRBJ2-1|13|NA
TGCGCCAGCAGTGAGTGGGGGGGCGGCTACCAGTTCTTC
CASSEWGGGYQFF
>NA|TRBV5-1|TRBJ2-7|17|NA
TGCGCCAGCAGCTTATTGTTGGTCGGAGAGATTTCCTCCGAGCAGTACTTC
CASSLLLVGEISSEQYF
>NA|TRBV19|TRBJ2-7|14|NA
TGTGCCAGTAGTATAGGGGGCGGGTCCTACGAGCAGTACTTC
CASSIGGGSYEQYF
>NA|TRBV28|TRBJ2-4|13|NA
TGTGCCAGCAGTTTCTTTGTGGGAGACTTTCAGTACTTC
CASSFFVGDFQYF
>TRBD1|TRBV19|TRBJ1-2|16|NA
TGTGCCAGTACAGGGACAGGGGTCCTACCTAACTATGGCTACACCTTC
CASTGTGVLPNYGYTF
>TRBD1|TRBV15|TRBJ2-5|17|few
TGTGCCACCAGCAGTCCGACGGGACAGGGCCACCAAGAGACCCAGTACTTC
CATSSPTGQGHQETQYF
>TRBD2|TRBV19|TRBJ2-4|18|NA
TGTGCCAGTAGTCCCCAGGCCCAGCTAGCGGGAGGTGGCAACATTCAGTACTTC
CASSPQAQLAGGGNIQYF
>NA|TRBV9|TRBJ2-7|15|NA
TGTGCCAGCAGCGTAGGCCCCGAGACAGGTAACGAGCAGTACTTC
CASSVGPETGNEQYF
>TRBD1|TRBV7-2|TRBJ2-5|14|NA
TGTGCCAGCAGCCCCGACAGGGCTCAAGAGACCCAGTACTTC
CASSPDRAQETQYF
>NA|TRBV5-1|TRBJ2-7|12|NA
TGCGCCAGCAGCCTGACAGTCTACGAGCAGTACTTC
CASSLTVYEQYF
>NA|TRBV7-9|TRBJ1-2|13|NA
TGTGCCAGCAGCCGGGACGGGACCTATGGCTACACCTTC
CASSRDGTYGYTF
>TRBD1|TRBV7-2|TRBJ1-1|15|NA
TGTGCCAGCAGCTCTGGGGGACAGACGAACACTGAAGCTTTCTTT
CASSSGGQTNTEAFF
>TRBD2|TRBV19|TRBJ2-7|15|NA
TGTGCCAGTAGTATTGGGCTAGCGGCTTCCTACGAGCAGTACTTC
CASSIGLAASYEQYF
>TRBD2|TRBV27|TRBJ2-3|14|NA
TGTGCCAGCAGTTGGGGACTACTCACAGATACGCAGTATTTT
CASSWGLLTDTQYF
>NA|TRBV20-1|TRBJ2-7|13|NA
TGCAGTGCTAGTCCCAGCGGCTACTACGAGCAGTACTTC
CSASPSGYYEQYF
>NA|TRBV29-1|TRBJ2-1|13|NA
TGCAGCGTTGTTCCTGGGACCCTACTCACGCAGTTCTTC
CSVVPGTLLTQFF
>TRBD1|TRBV7-9|TRBJ1-1|14|NA
TGTGCCAGCAGTCCAGACAGGGTGGTCACTGAAGCTTTCTTT
CASSPDRVVTEAFF
>NA|TRBV27|TRBJ2-2|16|NA
TGTGCCAGCAGTCCCATGGACTCCTTGAACACCGGGGAGCTGTTTTTT
CASSPMDSLNTGELFF
>TRBD1|TRBV19|TRBJ1-5|15|NA
TGTGCCAGTAGTTCGACAGGGGGTGTAGGTCAGCCCCAGCATTTT
CASSSTGGVGQPQHF
>NA|TRBV18|TRBJ1-4|16|NA
TGTGCCAGCTCACCAGGGACACCGGCAACTAATGAAAAACTGTTTTTT
CASSPGTPATNEKLFF
>NA|TRBV28|TRBJ2-5|13|NA
TGTGCCAGCAGTCTCTGGACAGTAGGGACCCAGTACTTC
CASSLWTVGTQYF
>NA|TRBV12-2|TRBJ2-3|20|NA
TGTGCAAGTCGCTCAGTACCGGGACTAGCGGGAGGAACTAGCACAGATACGCAGTATTTT
CASRSVPGLAGGTSTDTQYF
>TRBD2|TRBV7-2|TRBJ2-7|15|NA
TGTGCCAGCAGCTTACTGGGACTAGCGGCCTACGAGCAGTACTTC
CASSLLGLAAYEQYF
>NA|TRBV6-2/TRBV6-3|TRBJ2-1|14|NA
TGTGCCAGCAGTTACTCCATCTCGCGGGATGAGCAGTTCTTC
CASSYSISRDEQFF
>NA|TRBV10-3|TRBJ1-6|16|once
TGTGCCATCAGTGAAGCAGGGAGCTCCTATAATTCACCCCTCCACTTT
CAISEAGSSYNSPLHF
>TRBD2|TRBV9|TRBJ2-5|13|NA
TGTGCCAGCAGCGTCACGGGAGGAGAGACCCAGTACTTC
CASSVTGGETQYF
>TRBD2|TRBV9|TRBJ2-3|16|NA
TGTGCCAGCAGTACAACTCTAGCGGAGAGCACAGATACGCAGTATTTT
CASSTTLAESTDTQYF
>NA|TRBV7-2|TRBJ1-6|13|NA
TGTGCCAGCAGCTCTACACCGGGAACACCCCTCCACTTT
CASSSTPGTPLHF
>TRBD1|TRBV6-5|TRBJ1-5|15|NA
TGTGCCAGCAGTACCCACAGGGGACCCGCTCAGCCCCAGCATTTT
CASSTHRGPAQPQHF
>TRBD1|TRBV4-3|TRBJ1-6|17|NA
TGCGCCAGCAGCCAAGCCGCAGGGGGGGGTTATAATTCACCCCTCCACTTT
CASSQAAGGGYNSPLHF
>NA|TRBV28|TRBJ1-6|12|NA
TGTGCCAGCAGTTTATCGGGTACCAGCCTCCACTTT
CASSLSGTSLHF
>NA|TRBV9|TRBJ1-2|15|NA
TGTGCCAGCAGCCCCACACCCGGAAGTCACTATGGCTACACCTTC
CASSPTPGSHYGYTF
>NA|TRBV7-9|TRBJ1-5|14|NA
TGTGCCAGCAGTTTAGACTGGGAAAGTCAGCCCCAGCATTTT
CASSLDWESQPQHF
>NA|TRBV20-1|TRBJ2-5|11|once
TGCAGTGCTAGAGCCCCATGGACCCAGTACTTC
CSARAPWTQYF
>NA|TRBV30|TRBJ1-3|11|NA
TGTGCCTGGAGTGTACTGGACACCATATATTTT
CAWSVLDTIYF
>TRBD2|TRBV4-2|TRBJ2-2|18|NA
TGTGCCAGCAGCCAACCGACTAGCGGGGGTCGGAACACCGGGGAGCTGTTTTTT
CASSQPTSGGRNTGELFF
>TRBD1|TRBV12-3/TRBV12-4|TRBJ1-1|12|NA
TGTGCCAGCAGTTTACTGACAGGGCTGGGTTTCTTT
CASSLLTGLGFF
>NA|TRBV5-1|TRBJ2-3|13|NA
TGCGCCAGCAGCTTCCACAGCACAGATACGCAGTATTTT
CASSFHSTDTQYF
>NA|TRBV7-3|TRBJ1-6|15|NA
TGTGCCAGCAGCTTAATCGGCTCCTATAATTCACCCCTCCACTTT
CASSLIGSYNSPLHF
>NA|TRBV24-1|TRBJ2-3|13|NA
TGTGCCACCAGTGTACAGGGAGGGGATACGCAGTATTTT
CATSVQGGDTQYF
>NA|TRBV5-6|TRBJ1-6|17|NA
TGTGCCAGCAGCTTAGGGATGGGAGGCACCGATAATTCACCCCTCCACTTT
CASSLGMGGTDNSPLHF
>TRBD2|TRBV19|TRBJ2-1|16|NA
TGTGCCAGTAGTACAAGGACTAGCGGGAGCCAGAATGAGCAGTTCTTC
CASSTRTSGSQNEQFF
>TRBD2|TRBV4-1|TRBJ2-1|17|once
TGCGCCAGCAGCCAAGTACTAGCGGGAGCGCCCCGGAATGAGCAGTTCTTC
CASSQVLAGAPRNEQFF
>TRBD2|TRBV11-2|TRBJ2-1|16|NA
TGTGCCAGCAGCTTAGATCTGGGGGAGGGCTACAATGAGCAGTTCTTC
CASSLDLGEGYNEQFF
>TRBD1|TRBV3-1/TRBV3-2|TRBJ1-2|15|NA
TGTGCCAGCAGCCGAGGGACAGGGTTTAACTATGGCTACACCTTC
CASSRGTGFNYGYTF
>NA|TRBV9|TRBJ1-1|15|NA
TGTGCCAGCAGCCTAGCGGGGGATCTTGGTACTGAAGCTTTCTTT
CASSLAGDLGTEAFF
>TRBD1|TRBV6-5|TRBJ2-3|13|few
TGTGCCAGCACCCCGGGACAGGGAGATACGCAGTATTTT
CASTPGQGDTQYF